This TCR beta chain was sequenced for a study of T cells in Graves' hyperthyroidism and ophthalmopathy. After removal of 8 bases from V and 4 bases from J, the junction contained 5 bases not matched to a gene. The CDR3 loop spans 13 amino acids. Authors of the study amplified TCR beta CDR3 regions from RNA transcripts. The HTBI primer set served for first-round RT-PCR of the TCR CDR3. One entry per CDR3 protein results from TCRdb running MiXCR on the multiplex PCR reads. The sample consists of more than 300,000 distinct CDR3 sequences, around a sixth of them appearing once. The chain recombines TRBV12-3 or TRBV12-4 with TRBJ2-3; TRBD2 matches 8 bases. This receptor was taken from a man aged 18 to 30 with Graves' ophthalmopathy. Sequencing was done on a sample of blood. The CDR3 nucleotides read TGTGCCAGCCGGGCGGGGGGCGCAGATACGCAGTATTTT. Translating it yields CASRAGGADTQYF.